This TCR beta chain comes out of a study of OX40 agonist ivuxolimab in advanced cancers. As for the study in general: All patients had ivuxolimab intravenously every 2 weeks at 0.01 to 10 mg/kg. Previous treatment with anti-PD-1, anti-PD-L1 or anti-CTLA-4 therapy was allowed; 40% had received some.

The repertoire was sequenced with immunoSEQ multiplex PCR; TCRdb's copy has only in-frame clones and lacks some. The sample has some 42,000 clones; approximately 80% are singletons. The V gene's germline CDR1 is MGHRA and CDR2 YSYEKL. Between the trimmed V and J ends, which lost 0 bases and 0 bases, there was a span of 6 bases. The CDR3 is made up of 15 amino acids. This clonotype originated in an adult with an advanced solid tumor such as melanoma, head and neck, liver or kidney cancer. The J gene is TRBJ1-3, the V gene TRBV4-1, with no clear D. Sequences were derived from CD4+ or CD8+ T cells sorted from blood, sampled in a trial of the OX40 agonist ivuxolimab. The CDR3 bases are TGCGCCAGCAGCCAAGACAGGAACTCTGGAAACACCATATATTTT. Its protein product is CASSQDRNSGNTIYF.